This T cell receptor beta chain was sequenced in a study of T cells in Graves' hyperthyroidism and ophthalmopathy. This clonotype was counted only a few times. What it binds is unknown. Findings of the study overall: Separation of ophthalmopathy from stable hyperthyroidism was achieved by a 13 V-J model. Peripheral blood also featured most of the thyroid clonotypes expanded above 0.001.

Germline V gene data show CDR1 as SEHNR and CDR2 as FQNEAQ (reference sequence). V lost 5 bases to trimming and J lost 5 bases; unmatched junction nucleotides: 9. CDR3 length equals 14 residues. What was amplified from RNA transcripts were TCR beta CDR3 regions. An initial round of RT-PCR targeting the TCR CDR3 relied on the HTBI primer set. From the multiplex PCR reads, TCRdb called clonotypes with MiXCR, one entry per CDR3 protein. The sample has hundreds of thousands of distinct CDR3 sequences, 45% seen once. This clonotype was sampled from an adult man with Graves' disease, either hyperthyroidism or ophthalmopathy (not recorded which). This chain uses TRBV7-9 with TRBJ2-7; 7 nucleotides align to TRBD1. The specimen was peripheral blood or thyroid tissue (not recorded which). The CDR3 bases are TGTGCCAGCAGCCCCAGGGGGAAGTTGGACGAGCAGTACTTC. Encoded protein: CASSPRGKLDEQYF.